The 4 T cell receptor beta chains below all came from one sample that was sequenced in a study of blood T cell dynamics during melanoma immunotherapy. Generated by immunoSEQ multiplex PCR, the TCRdb table keeps only in-frame clones and is missing some. The sample carries about 4,900 clones, about 86% recorded once. Time point denoted: pre-treatment baseline. The source material was blood, sampled from a patient treated with checkpoint blockade. These receptors came from a human donor with melanoma.

The chain couples TRBV7-2 to TRBJ2-1, with 11 bases identical to TRBD2. The germline gives CDR1 SGHTA, CDR2 FQGNSA. The CDR3 length is 14 residues. Trimming at V came to 7 bases and at J to 11 bases, leaving 10 bases not matched to a gene. The CDR3 nucleotides read TGTGCCAGCATCCCGGGACTAGCGGCCGCTAAGCAGTTCTTC. Translated: CASIPGLAAAKQFF.

The genes are TRBV7-3 and TRBJ1-1; D perhaps matches TRBD1 (5 bases). The V and J ends lost 5 bases and 6 bases respectively, with 19 bases between them. This CDR3 has 15 amino acids. Germline V CDR1 and CDR2: SGHTA, FQGTGA. The chain's CDR3 is CASSRARDSLSEAFF. The DNA for the CDR3 is TGTGCCAGCAGCCGGGCCCGCGACAGTTTATCTGAAGCTTTCTTT.

CDR3 in DNA: TGTGCCAGCTGGGTTCTCGGCTCCTACGAGCAGTACTTC. This gives the protein CASWVLGSYEQYF. The chain uses TRBV27 and TRBJ2-7; D gene ambiguous. Trimming shortened V by 8 bases and J by 0 bases, and 11 bases separated the two germline ends. The germline V gene has CDR1 MNHEY and CDR2 SMNVEV (reference sequence). This CDR3 is 13 amino acids long.

The genes are TRBV21-1 and TRBJ2-2; the table assigns TRBD1, which was not confirmed against the DNA. TRBV21-1 constitutes a pseudogene. This CDR3 is 15 amino acids long. As DNA, the CDR3 is TGTGCCAGCAGAAGTGCCACAGGCTTGACCGGGGAGCTGTTTTTT. This encodes CASRSATGLTGELFF.